Below are 11 T cell receptor beta chains sequenced from a single sample in a study of T cells in localized non-small cell lung cancer. Assay: immunoSEQ multiplex PCR; the TCRdb copy retains only in-frame clones and omits some. The table includes about 36,000 clones, roughly 85% detected once. This sample comprised peripheral blood, obtained before any cancer treatment. The receptors come from a woman aged 40 to 75 with stage I lung adenocarcinoma.

The chain combines TRBV7-6 with TRBJ1-5; D gene ambiguous. The CDR3 totals 15 residues. V gave up 2 bases and J gave up 1 base, with 9 bases separating them. CDR1 SGHVS and CDR2 FNYEAQ come from the germline V gene. CDR3 in DNA: TGTGCCAGCAGCTTACCACCTGCAAGCAATCAGCCCCAGCATTTT. Protein: CASSLPPASNQPQHF. Based on the CDR3 plus reference TRBV7-6 and TRBJ1-5, the full variable domain is GAGVSQSPRYKVTKRGQDVALRCDPISGHVSLYWYRQALGQGPEFLTYFNYEAQQDKSGLPNDRFSAERPEGSISTLTIQRTEQRDSAMYRCASSLPPASNQPQHFGDGTRLSIL.

V usage is TRBV5-6 and J usage is TRBJ2-1; TRBD1 might be the D (5 bases). CDR1 is SGHDT, CDR2 YYEEEE, per germline. V dropped 3 bases and J dropped 1 base, with 8 bases sitting between them. The CDR3 runs to 14 residues. The CDR3 DNA sequence: TGTGCCAGCAGCTGGGGCAGATCCTACAATGAGCAGTTCTTC. This translates into CASSWGRSYNEQFF.

V usage is TRBV5-1 and J usage is TRBJ2-7; TRBD2 aligns across 9 bases. CDR3 size: 18 residues. V was pared by 4 bases and J by 1 base, with 15 bases of the junction left unmatched. Germline-derived CDR1 and CDR2 are SGHRS and YFSETQ. CDR3 nucleotides: TGCGCCAGCAGCCGCTCTGGGGAGCGGGGGGTGGGATCCTACGAGCAGTACTTC. Its protein product is CASSRSGERGVGSYEQYF.

This clone was found once. CDR3 loop: CASSPNPRGTEAFF. The CDR3 DNA sequence: TGTGCCAGCTCTCCAAACCCGAGGGGCACTGAAGCTTTCTTT. This chain joins TRBV18 and TRBJ1-1, with a weak D call TRBD1 (5 bases). Per the germline V gene, CDR1 is KGHSH and CDR2 is LQKENI. The CDR3 is 14 residues long. The germline V and J ends were trimmed by 6 bases and 4 bases, with 15 bases remaining between them. Complete variable domain (other parts from reference TRBV18 and TRBJ1-1): NAGVMQNPRHLVRRRGQEARLRCSPMKGHSHVYWYRQLPEEGLKFMVYLQKENIIDESGMPKERFSAEFPKEGPSILRIQQVVRGDSAAYFCASSPNPRGTEAFFGQGTRLTVV.

The chain couples TRBV11-2 to TRBJ2-5; the D is unclear. Germline values: CDR1 SGHAT, CDR2 FQNNGV. V lost 1 base to trimming and J lost 1 base, with 7 bases between them. This CDR3 is built from 14 residues. The CDR3 sequence is CASSLVTGQETQYF. The CDR3 coding sequence is TGTGCCAGCAGCTTAGTGACGGGCCAAGAGACCCAGTACTTC.

The V and J genes are TRBV27 and TRBJ1-2; D call uncertain. CDR1 and CDR2 (germline): MNHEY, SMNVEV (reference sequence). There are 16 residues in the CDR3. V lost 5 bases, J lost 3 bases, and 19 bases lay in between. CDR3 sequence: CASSITWGPGYYGYTF. The DNA of the CDR3 is TGTGCCAGCAGTATCACATGGGGTCCGGGTTACTATGGCTACACCTTC.

V usage is TRBV5-1 and J usage is TRBJ1-2; D is possibly TRBD1 (5 bases). The CDR3 runs 14 residues. V was shortened by 0 bases and J by 7 bases, with 13 bases between the two germline ends. CDR1 is SGHRS, CDR2 YFSETQ, per germline. The CDR3 sequence: CASSLEGRARGYTF. In DNA form, the CDR3 reads TGCGCCAGCAGCTTGGAGGGCAGGGCACGTGGCTACACCTTC.

J is TRBJ2-1 and V is TRBV19; TRBD1 is a possible D gene (7 bases). CDR1 is LNHDA and CDR2 is SQIVND in the germline V gene (reference sequence). The CDR3 is made up of 14 amino acids. V was clipped by 6 bases and J by 5 bases, with 14 bases between them. CDR3 loop: CASSWGRGDNEQFF. CDR3 DNA: TGTGCCAGTAGCTGGGGCAGGGGGGACAATGAGCAGTTCTTC.

This clone was seen once. The V call is TRBV28, the J call TRBJ2-3, with no clear D. Germline V gene data show CDR1 as MDHEN and CDR2 as SYDVKM. This CDR3 is 11 amino acids long. V dropped 6 bases and J dropped 3 bases, with 4 bases sitting between them. The CDR3 protein is CASRQTDTQYF. CDR3 nucleotide sequence: TGTGCCAGCAGACAAACAGATACGCAGTATTTT.

The rearrangement uses TRBV20-1 and TRBJ2-3, with D unclear. Looked up from germline, CDR1 is DFQATT and CDR2 is SNEGSKA (reference sequence). The CDR3 runs to 11 residues. Trimming pared 6 bases from V and 7 bases from J, leaving 11 bases between. Here the CDR3 DNA reads TGCAGTGCCGTGGGTGGGTATACGCAGTATTTT. It encodes CSAVGGYTQYF.

This rearrangement joins TRBV7-7 to TRBJ1-6, with 9 bases matching TRBD1. The length of the CDR3 is 15 residues. Unmatched junction bases numbered 2, after V lost 1 base and J lost 7 bases. Per germline, CDR1 SSHAT and CDR2 FNYEAQ (reference sequence). This CDR3 is CASSLDGQGNSPLHF. The CDR3 coding sequence is TGTGCCAGCAGCTTAGACGGACAGGGGAATTCACCCCTCCACTTT.